This T cell receptor (beta chain) was retrieved from a study of blood T cells in healthy people across ages. Then a second PCR, running roughly 6 to 11 cycles, was carried out with a sample-barcoded 5' primer and a J-beta primer mix. TCRdb passed the 5' RACE reads through MiXCR, listing each CDR3 protein once. Among 980,000 or so distinct CDR3 sequences listed, roughly 43% were seen once. Trimming removed 8 bases from V and 1 base from J, with 5 bases in between. Germline V gives CDR1 ENHRY, CDR2 SYGVKD. The CDR3 runs to 11 residues. This chain links TRBV10-3 with TRBJ1-1; D might be TRBD1 (5 bases). The sequence was obtained from a man aged 30 to 45 in good health. The sequencing sample was made of blood. The CDR3 bases are TGTGCCATCCAGGGGAACACTGAAGCTTTCTTT. This sequence encodes CAIQGNTEAFF.